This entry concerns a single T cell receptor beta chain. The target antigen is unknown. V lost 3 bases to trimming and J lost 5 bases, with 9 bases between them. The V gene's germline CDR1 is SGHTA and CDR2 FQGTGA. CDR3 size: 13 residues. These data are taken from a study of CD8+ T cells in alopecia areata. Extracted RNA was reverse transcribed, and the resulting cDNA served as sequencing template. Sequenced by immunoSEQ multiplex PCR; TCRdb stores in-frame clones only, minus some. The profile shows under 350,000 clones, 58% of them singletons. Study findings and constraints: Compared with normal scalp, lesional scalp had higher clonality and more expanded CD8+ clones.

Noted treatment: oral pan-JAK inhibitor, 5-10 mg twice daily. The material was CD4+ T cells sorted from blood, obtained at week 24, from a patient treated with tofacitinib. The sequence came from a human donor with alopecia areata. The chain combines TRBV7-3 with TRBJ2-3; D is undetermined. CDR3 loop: CASSFTRVDTQYF. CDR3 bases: TGTGCCAGCAGCTTTACTCGGGTAGATACGCAGTATTTT.